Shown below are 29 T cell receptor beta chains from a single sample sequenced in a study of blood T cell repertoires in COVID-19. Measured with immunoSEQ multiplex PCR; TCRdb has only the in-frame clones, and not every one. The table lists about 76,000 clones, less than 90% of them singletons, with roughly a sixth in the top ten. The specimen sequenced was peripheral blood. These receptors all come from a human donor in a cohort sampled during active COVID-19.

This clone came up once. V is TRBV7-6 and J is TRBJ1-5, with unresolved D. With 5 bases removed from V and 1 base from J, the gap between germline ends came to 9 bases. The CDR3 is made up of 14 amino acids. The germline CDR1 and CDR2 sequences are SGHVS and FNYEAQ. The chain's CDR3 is CASSAMKSNQPQHF. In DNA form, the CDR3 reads TGTGCCAGCAGCGCGATGAAAAGCAATCAGCCCCAGCATTTT.

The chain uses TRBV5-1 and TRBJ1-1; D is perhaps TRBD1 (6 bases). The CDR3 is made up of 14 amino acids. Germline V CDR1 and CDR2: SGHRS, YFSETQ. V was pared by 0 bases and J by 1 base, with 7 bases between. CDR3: CASSLEQGNTEAFF. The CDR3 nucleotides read TGCGCCAGCAGCTTGGAACAGGGGAACACTGAAGCTTTCTTT.

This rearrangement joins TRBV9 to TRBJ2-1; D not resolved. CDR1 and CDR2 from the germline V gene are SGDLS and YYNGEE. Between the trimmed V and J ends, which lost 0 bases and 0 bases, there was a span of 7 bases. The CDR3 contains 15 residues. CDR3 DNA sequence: TGTGCCAGCAGCGTAGATCTGAGCTCCTACAATGAGCAGTTCTTC. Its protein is CASSVDLSSYNEQFF.

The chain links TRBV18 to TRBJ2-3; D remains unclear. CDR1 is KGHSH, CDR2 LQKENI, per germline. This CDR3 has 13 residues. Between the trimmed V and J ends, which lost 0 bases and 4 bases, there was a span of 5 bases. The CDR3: CASSPPGADTQYF. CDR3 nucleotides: TGTGCCAGCTCACCACCCGGAGCAGATACGCAGTATTTT.

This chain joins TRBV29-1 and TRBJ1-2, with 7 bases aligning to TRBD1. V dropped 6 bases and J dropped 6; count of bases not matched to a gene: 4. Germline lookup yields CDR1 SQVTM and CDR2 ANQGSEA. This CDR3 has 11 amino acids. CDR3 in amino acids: CSVLGGNGYTF. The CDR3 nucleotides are TGCAGCGTGTTAGGGGGCAATGGCTACACCTTC.

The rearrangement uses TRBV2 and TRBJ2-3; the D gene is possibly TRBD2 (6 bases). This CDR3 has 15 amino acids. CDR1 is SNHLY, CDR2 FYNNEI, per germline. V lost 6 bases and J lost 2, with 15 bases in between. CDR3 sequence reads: CASSPGGDATDTQYF. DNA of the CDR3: TGTGCCAGCAGCCCCGGAGGGGATGCCACAGATACGCAGTATTTT.

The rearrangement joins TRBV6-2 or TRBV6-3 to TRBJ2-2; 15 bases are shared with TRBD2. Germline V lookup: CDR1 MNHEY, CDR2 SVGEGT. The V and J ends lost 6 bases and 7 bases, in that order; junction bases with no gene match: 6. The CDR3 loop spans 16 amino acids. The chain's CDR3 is CASSWGLAGGLGELFF. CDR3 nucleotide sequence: TGTGCCAGCAGCTGGGGACTAGCGGGGGGACTCGGGGAGCTGTTTTTT.

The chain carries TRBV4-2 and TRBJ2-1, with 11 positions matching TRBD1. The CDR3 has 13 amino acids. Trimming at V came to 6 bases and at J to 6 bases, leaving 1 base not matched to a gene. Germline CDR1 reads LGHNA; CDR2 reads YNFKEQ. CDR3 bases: TGTGCCAGCAGGGACAGGGGGCGCAATGAGCAGTTCTTC. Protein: CASRDRGRNEQFF.

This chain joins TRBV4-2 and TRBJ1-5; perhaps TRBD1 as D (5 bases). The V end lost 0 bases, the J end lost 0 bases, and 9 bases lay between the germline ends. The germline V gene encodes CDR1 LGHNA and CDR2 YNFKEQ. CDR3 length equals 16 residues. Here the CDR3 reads CASSQEGGNSNQPQHF. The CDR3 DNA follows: TGTGCCAGCAGCCAAGAGGGGGGGAATAGCAATCAGCCCCAGCATTTT.

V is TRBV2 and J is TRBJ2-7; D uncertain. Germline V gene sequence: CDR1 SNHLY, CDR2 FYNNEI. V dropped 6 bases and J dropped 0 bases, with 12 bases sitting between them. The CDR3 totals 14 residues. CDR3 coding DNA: TGTGCCAGCAGAGATTACAGAGACTCCTACGAGCAGTACTTC. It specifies CASRDYRDSYEQYF.

This chain's CDR3 is CASSQDPDSREQFF. The CDR3 DNA is TGTGCCAGCAGCCAAGATCCGGACTCAAGAGAGCAGTTCTTC. V usage is TRBV3-1 (or the pseudogene TRBV3-2) and J usage is TRBJ2-1, with D tentatively TRBD2 (5 bases). The V end lost 0 bases, the J end lost 10 bases, and 13 bases lay between the germline ends. Germline lookup yields CDR1 LGHDT and CDR2 YNNKEL (reference sequence). The CDR3 is 14 residues long.

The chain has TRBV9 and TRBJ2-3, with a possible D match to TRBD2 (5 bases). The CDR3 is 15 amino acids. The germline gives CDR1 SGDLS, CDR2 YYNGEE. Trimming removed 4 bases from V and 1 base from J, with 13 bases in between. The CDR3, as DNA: TGTGCCAGCAGCTTTTCCCCCGGGGGCACAGATACGCAGTATTTT. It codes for CASSFSPGGTDTQYF.

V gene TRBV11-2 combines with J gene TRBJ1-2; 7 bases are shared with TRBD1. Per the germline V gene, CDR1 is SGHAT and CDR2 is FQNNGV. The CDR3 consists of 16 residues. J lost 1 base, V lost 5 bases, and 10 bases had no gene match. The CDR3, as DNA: TGTGCCAGCAGCCCCAACTTCCGGGACAGTAACTATGGCTACACCTTC. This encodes CASSPNFRDSNYGYTF.

Here the CDR3 reads CASSERGTLGRETQYF. Written as DNA, the CDR3 is TGTGCCAGCAGCGAACGCGGGACTCTCGGGCGGGAGACCCAGTACTTC. The chain is built from TRBV9 and TRBJ2-5, with D possibly TRBD2 on 6 matching bases. Germline CDR1 reads SGDLS; CDR2 reads YYNGEE. V was trimmed by 3 bases and J by 5 bases, leaving 20 bases between them. The CDR3 is 16 amino acids.

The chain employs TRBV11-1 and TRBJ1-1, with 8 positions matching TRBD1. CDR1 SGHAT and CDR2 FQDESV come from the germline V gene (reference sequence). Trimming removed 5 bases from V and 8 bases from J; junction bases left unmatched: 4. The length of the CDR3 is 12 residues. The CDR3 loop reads CASSRDRTEAFF. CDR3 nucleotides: TGTGCCAGCAGCCGGGACAGGACCGAAGCTTTCTTT. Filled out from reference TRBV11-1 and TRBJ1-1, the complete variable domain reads EAEVAQSPRYKITEKSQAVAFWCDPISGHATLYWYRQILGQGPELLVQFQDESVVDDSQLPKDRFSAERLKGVDSTLKIQPAELGDSAMYLCASSRDRTEAFFGQGTRLTVV.

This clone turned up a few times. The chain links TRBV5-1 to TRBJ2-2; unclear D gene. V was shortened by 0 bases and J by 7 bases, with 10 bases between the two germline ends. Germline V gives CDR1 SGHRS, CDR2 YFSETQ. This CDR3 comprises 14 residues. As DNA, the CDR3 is TGCGCCAGCAGCTTGGCTCTAGAGAACGGGGAGCTGTTTTTT. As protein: CASSLALENGELFF.

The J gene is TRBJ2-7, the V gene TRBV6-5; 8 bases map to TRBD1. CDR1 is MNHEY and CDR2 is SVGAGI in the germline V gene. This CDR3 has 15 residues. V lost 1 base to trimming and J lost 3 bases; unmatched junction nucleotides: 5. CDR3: CASSYWRQGSYEQYF. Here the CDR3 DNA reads TGTGCCAGCAGTTACTGGCGACAGGGGAGCTACGAGCAGTACTTC.

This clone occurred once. The CDR3 DNA sequence: TGCGCCAGCAGTCAAGCTTCGGACACCCGAAACTACGAGCAGTACTTC. Its translation is CASSQASDTRNYEQYF. The chain recombines TRBV23-1 with TRBJ2-7; perhaps TRBD1 as D (5 bases). TRBV23-1 is given ORF status, its function remaining uncertain. This CDR3 is 16 amino acids long. Trimming removed 2 bases at V and 3 bases at J, with 17 bases between.

In nucleotides, the CDR3 is TGTGCCAGCAGCCTCAGTGGTCAGGGGGATTACGAGCAGTACTTC. It is translated as CASSLSGQGDYEQYF. This chain joins TRBV11-2 and TRBJ2-7; 7 nucleotides agree with TRBD1. V shed 5 bases and J 4 bases; nucleotides not matched to a gene: 11. This CDR3 spans 15 amino acids. Looked up from germline, CDR1 is SGHAT and CDR2 is FQNNGV.

Written as DNA, the CDR3 is TGTGCCAGCAGCTCCAACCCACCCGGGACAGGGAACATTCAGTACTTC. It is translated as CASSSNPPGTGNIQYF. This chain links TRBV7-3 with TRBJ2-4; 9 bases match TRBD1. Per germline, CDR1 SGHTA and CDR2 FQGTGA. J lost 7 bases, V lost 4 bases, and 11 bases had no gene match. The CDR3 sequence is 16 residues long.

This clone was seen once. In DNA, the CDR3 is TGTGCCAGCTCACGGGCAGGGGGCTATGAGGCCAACGTCCTGACTTTC. Translated: CASSRAGGYEANVLTF. J is TRBJ2-6 and V is TRBV18; 8 bases map to TRBD1. The germline gives CDR1 KGHSH, CDR2 LQKENI. The junction had 8 bases not matched to a gene; V was cut back by 4 bases and J by 6 bases. The CDR3 is 16 residues long.

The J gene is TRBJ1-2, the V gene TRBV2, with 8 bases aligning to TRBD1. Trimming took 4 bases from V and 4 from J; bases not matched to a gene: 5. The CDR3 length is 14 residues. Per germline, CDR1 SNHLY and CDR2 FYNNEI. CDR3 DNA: TGTGCCAGCAGTGGGACAGGGAGCATCTATGGCTACACCTTC. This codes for CASSGTGSIYGYTF.

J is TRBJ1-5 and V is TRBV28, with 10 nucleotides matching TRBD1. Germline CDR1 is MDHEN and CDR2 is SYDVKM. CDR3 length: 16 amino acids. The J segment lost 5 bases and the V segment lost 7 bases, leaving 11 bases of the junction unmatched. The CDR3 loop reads CASIPAGTGDHQPQHF. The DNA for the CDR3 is TGTGCCAGCATCCCGGCCGGGACAGGGGACCATCAGCCCCAGCATTTT.

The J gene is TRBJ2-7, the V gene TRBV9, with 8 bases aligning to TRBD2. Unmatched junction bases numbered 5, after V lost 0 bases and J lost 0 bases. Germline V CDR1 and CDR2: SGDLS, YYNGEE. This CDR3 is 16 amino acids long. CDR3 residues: CASSVGTSGHSYEQYF. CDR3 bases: TGTGCCAGCAGCGTAGGAACTAGCGGCCACTCCTACGAGCAGTACTTC.

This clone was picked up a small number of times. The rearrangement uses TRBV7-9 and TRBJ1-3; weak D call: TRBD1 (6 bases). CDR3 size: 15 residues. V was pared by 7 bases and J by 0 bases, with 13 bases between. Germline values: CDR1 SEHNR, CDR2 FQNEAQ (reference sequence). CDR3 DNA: TGTGCCAGCAACCTGAGGGGGAGCTCTGGAAACACCATATATTTT. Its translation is CASNLRGSSGNTIYF.

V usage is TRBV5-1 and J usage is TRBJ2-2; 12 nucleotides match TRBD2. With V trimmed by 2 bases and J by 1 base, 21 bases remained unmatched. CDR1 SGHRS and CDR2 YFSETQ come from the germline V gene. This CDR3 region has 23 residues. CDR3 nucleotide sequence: TGCGCCAGCAGCTTACCAAGCATTCCGGGACTAGCGGGTGCACCTGTGAACACCGGGGAGCTGTTTTTT. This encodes CASSLPSIPGLAGAPVNTGELFF.

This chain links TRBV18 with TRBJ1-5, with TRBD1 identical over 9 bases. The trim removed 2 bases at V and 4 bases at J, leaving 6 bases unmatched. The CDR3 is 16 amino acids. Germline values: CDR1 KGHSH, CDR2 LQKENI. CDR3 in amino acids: CASSPTGTGRNQPQHF. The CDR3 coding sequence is TGTGCCAGCTCACCAACCGGGACAGGGAGAAATCAGCCCCAGCATTTT.

CDR3 loop: CSVERGRTSTDTQYF. CDR3 DNA sequence: TGCAGCGTTGAACGAGGTCGAACTAGCACAGATACGCAGTATTTT. This chain connects TRBV29-1 to TRBJ2-3; D ambiguous. This CDR3 contains 15 residues. Germline V gene lookup returns CDR1 SQVTM and CDR2 ANQGSEA. V gave up 2 bases and J gave up 0 bases, with 12 bases separating them.

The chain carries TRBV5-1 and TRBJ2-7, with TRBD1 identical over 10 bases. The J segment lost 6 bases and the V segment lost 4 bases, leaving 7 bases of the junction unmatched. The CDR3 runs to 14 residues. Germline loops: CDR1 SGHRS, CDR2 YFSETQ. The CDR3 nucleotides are TGCGCCAGCAGCCTGGGGACAGGGGTTGTCGAGCAGTACTTC. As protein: CASSLGTGVVEQYF.